Here is one T cell receptor beta chain with its context. What it recognizes is unknown. These data originate in a study of cytomegalovirus exposure and HLA in healthy donors. The CDR3 extends over 15 amino acids. CDR1 is MDHEN, CDR2 SYDVKM, per germline. Trimming left V 9 bases short and J 11 bases short, with 26 bases between. Study-level points and caveats: One variant, a missense change in DCLRE1C, was linked in a later analysis to TCR beta V- and J-gene trimming.

A multiplex PCR was run with 60 Vbeta primers and 13 Jbeta primers. Sequencing used immunoSEQ multiplex PCR; TCRdb keeps in-frame clones, though not all of them. This table holds approximately 150,000 clones. This TCR was recovered from a woman aged 35 to 49 in good health and CMV-seronegative. The chain has TRBV28 and TRBJ1-3, with D perhaps TRBD1 (5 bases). The sequencing input was PBMCs. CDR3 sequence (DNA): TGTGCCAGTAGGGACGGGGGATGGATTTTAGGCGCCATATATTTT. Its translation is CASRDGGWILGAIYF.